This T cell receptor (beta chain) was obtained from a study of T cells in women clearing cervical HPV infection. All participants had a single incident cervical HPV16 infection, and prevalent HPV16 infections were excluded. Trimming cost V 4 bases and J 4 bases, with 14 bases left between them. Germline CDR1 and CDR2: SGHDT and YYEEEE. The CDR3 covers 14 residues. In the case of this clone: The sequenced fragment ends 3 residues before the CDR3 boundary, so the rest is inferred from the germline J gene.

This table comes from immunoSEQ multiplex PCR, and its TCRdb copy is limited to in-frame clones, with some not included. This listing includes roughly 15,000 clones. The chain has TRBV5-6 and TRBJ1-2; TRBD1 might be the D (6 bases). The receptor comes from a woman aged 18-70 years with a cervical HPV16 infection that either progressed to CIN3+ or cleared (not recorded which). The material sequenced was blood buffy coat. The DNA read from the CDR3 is TGTGCCAGCAGCCCTGGAGGGGACACCTATGGC. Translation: CASSPGGDTYG. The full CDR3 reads CASSPGGDTYGYTF.